The clone carrying this TCR beta chain was picked up many times. The antigen is unknown. The data were obtained in a study of CD8 T cells in ankylosing spondylitis. TCRdb processed the 5' RACE reads anew with MiXCR; each CDR3 protein has one entry. Among fewer than 400,000 distinct CDR3 sequences, approximately 8% were seen once, and the ten largest hold about 15%. The V and J ends lost 4 bases and 4 bases respectively, with 26 bases between them. This CDR3 has 19 residues. The germline V gene has CDR1 ENHRY and CDR2 SYGVKD. Broader study findings: For ankylosing spondylitis blood, a TCR beta motif of under 10 highly homologous variants appeared characteristic.

This receptor was identified in a male donor with ankylosing spondylitis. This chain links TRBV10-3 with TRBJ2-1, with a possible D match to TRBD1 (7 bases). The sequencing input was blood, either unsorted or a sorted T cell fraction (not recorded which). CDR3: CAISGSGGSAGRKYNEQFF. The CDR3 region has the DNA TGTGCCATCAGTGGGTCAGGGGGATCCGCGGGAAGAAAGTACAATGAGCAGTTCTTC.